A selection of T cell receptor beta chains follows, all from one sample in a study of early T cells in non-severe SARS-CoV-2 infection. TCRdb reprocessed the 5' RACE reads with MiXCR, giving one entry per CDR3 protein. The sample contains 25,000 to 35,000 distinct CDR3 sequences, 5.5% to 8% of which appear only once. Material: whole blood. The receptor set was obtained from an adult who was a healthcare worker with PCR-confirmed SARS-CoV-2 infection or an uninfected control (not recorded which). Both conserved end residues are trimmed from each CDR3.

TRBV7-8	TRBJ1-2	ASSLPDRVDGYT
TRBV7-2	TRBJ1-1	ASSTQSGGGRAF
TRBV20-1	TRBJ2-4	SARQGPDGIQY
TRBV7-2	TRBJ2-4	ASAAGTENIQY
TRBV4-3	TRBJ1-6	ASSQSFFPSGSPLH
TRBV28	TRBJ2-2	ASSFGREVPGTGELF
TRBV27	TRBJ2-5	ASSFGGFPGKTQY
TRBV6-5	TRBJ1-2	ASSFGRVGRFNYGYT
TRBV7-8	TRBJ2-1	ASSPREGAANEQF
TRBV20-1	TRBJ2-1	SAIETSGYNEQF
TRBV6-2/TRBV6-3	TRBJ2-1	ASTSYNEQF
TRBV28	TRBJ1-2	ASSTGGRGYT
TRBV20-1	TRBJ2-7	SAYRLGLGSYEQY
TRBV5-1	TRBJ2-5	ASQEAVQETQY
TRBV4-1	TRBJ1-1	ASSQGVGFEAF
TRBV4-1	TRBJ2-7	ASSRTSGNKYEQY
TRBV11-2	TRBJ1-6	ASSLGPINSPLH
TRBV10-2	TRBJ2-1	ASSNAGTLGQF
TRBV7-2	TRBJ2-7	ASSTHYEQY
TRBV27	TRBJ2-3	ASSFLGVAGAWDTQY
TRBV29-1	TRBJ2-1	SVYNEQF
TRBV5-1	TRBJ2-7	ASSSGQGAYEQY
TRBV5-1	TRBJ1-5	ASSPQGGWPQH
TRBV7-9	TRBJ2-7	ASSLSTGSYEQY
TRBV5-5	TRBJ2-5	ASTLGPGGQETQY
TRBV18	TRBJ2-5	ASSPGQQETQY
TRBV20-1	TRBJ2-1	SARDFTGVAPHNEQF
TRBV28	TRBJ1-6	ASSSHNSPLH
TRBV7-9	TRBJ1-1	ASSRIDRANTEAF
TRBV4-1	TRBJ1-5	ASSQVQTYSNQPQH
TRBV7-2	TRBJ2-7	ANSSGRGQGRSYEQY
TRBV20-1	TRBJ2-1	SARGRDFYNEQF
TRBV19	TRBJ2-7	ASSIRHQTGSPYEQY
TRBV19	TRBJ2-2	ASRSPGGANTGELF
TRBV2	TRBJ1-4	ASSEGNNEKLF
TRBV29-1	TRBJ2-2	SVGRSNTGELF
TRBV15	TRBJ2-1	ATSSPSRRDNEQF
TRBV27	TRBJ2-3	ASSLSTGSNTQY
TRBV7-3	TRBJ2-1	ASSYRTSGANEQF
TRBV10-3	TRBJ2-7	AISVQGGREQY
TRBV29-1	TRBJ2-1	SVSENYNEQF
TRBV28	TRBJ1-1	ASSLPTGGYTEAF
TRBV6-5	TRBJ1-6	ASSYSQQGYSPLH
TRBV10-1	TRBJ1-2	ASKAGQGDGYT
TRBV5-6	TRBJ1-1	ASSFGGAGTEAF
TRBV11-2	TRBJ2-1	ASSFSSWEGYNEQF
TRBV5-6	TRBJ2-3	ASSLGATPTDTQY
TRBV27	TRBJ2-5	ASGGREGQETQY
TRBV19	TRBJ2-7	ACGQGTYEQY
TRBV27	TRBJ2-5	ASSLNRGRQETQY
TRBV7-6	TRBJ1-3	ASSLMGHSSGNTIY
TRBV6-2/TRBV6-3	TRBJ2-3	ASSYRPGLARSSTDTQY
TRBV30	TRBJ1-4	AWSVLREKLF
TRBV4-1	TRBJ2-7	ASSQDSGGYEQY
TRBV30	TRBJ2-3	AWSVTTIGTDTQY
TRBV2	TRBJ2-1	ASKGGPHHEQF
TRBV29-1	TRBJ2-2	SVEEGRHETLNTGELF
TRBV10-3	TRBJ2-3	AISPRSTDTQY
TRBV24-1	TRBJ2-1	ATSSTGQGYNEQF
TRBV20-1	TRBJ2-3	SASPFGSRDVADTQY